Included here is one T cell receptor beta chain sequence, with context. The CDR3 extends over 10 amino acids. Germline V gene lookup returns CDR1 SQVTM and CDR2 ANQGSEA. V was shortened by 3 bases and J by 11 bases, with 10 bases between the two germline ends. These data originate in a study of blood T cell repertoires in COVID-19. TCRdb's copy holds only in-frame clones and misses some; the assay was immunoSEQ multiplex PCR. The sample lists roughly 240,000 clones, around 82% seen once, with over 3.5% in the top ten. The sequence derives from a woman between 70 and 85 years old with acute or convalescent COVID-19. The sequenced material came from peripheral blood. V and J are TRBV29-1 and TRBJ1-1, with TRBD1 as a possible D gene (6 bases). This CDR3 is CSVDWGPAFF. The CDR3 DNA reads TGCAGCGTTGATTGGGGGCCGGCTTTCTTT.